A selection of T cell receptor beta chains follows, all from one sample in a study of blood T cell repertoires in COVID-19. The assay was immunoSEQ multiplex PCR, and TCRdb's table has in-frame clones only and misses some. The sample lists 25,000 to 35,000 clones, under 95% seen once, with 2.4% in the top ten. Sequencing used peripheral blood. Every receptor here comes from a man between 45 and 60 years old with active COVID-19. The CDR3 runs from the conserved cysteine through the conserved F or W. The order of the fields is D gene, V gene, clone size, J gene, CDR3 DNA, CDR3 protein. A D gene is named only where the DNA matches it firmly. Where a row states a size, it is once, few, many or the class of an expanded clone; other rows omit it.

>TRBD2|TRBV20-1|-|TRBJ2-7
TGCAGTGCTAGTGGGTGGACTAGCGGGATTAGGACCTACGAGCAGTACTTC
CSASGWTSGIRTYEQYF
>TRBD2|TRBV28|-|TRBJ2-7
TGTGCCAGCAGTTTAAGCGGGAGTAGCTACGAGCAGTACTTC
CASSLSGSSYEQYF
>TRBD1|TRBV7-2|few|TRBJ1-6
TGTGCCAGCAGCTTCCGGGACAGGGGGAATTCACCCCTCCACTTT
CASSFRDRGNSPLHF
>TRBD2|TRBV5-5|-|TRBJ2-1
TGTGCCAGCAGCTTGGTTTTTAGCGGGAGGAGGGGAGCGTACAATGAGCAGTTCTTC
CASSLVFSGRRGAYNEQFF
>-|TRBV6-4|once|TRBJ1-1
TGTGCCAGCAGTGTAACTGCAGGGGACACTGAAGCTTTCTTT
CASSVTAGDTEAFF
>-|TRBV7-8|-|TRBJ1-1
TGTGCCAGCAGCCAAAGGGGCGGGGGCACTGAAGCTTTCTTT
CASSQRGGGTEAFF
>-|TRBV19|-|TRBJ1-2
TGTGCCAGTAGTACGGTAGGAGGGTTCTATGGCTACACCTTC
CASSTVGGFYGYTF
>-|TRBV3-1/TRBV3-2|-|TRBJ2-7
TGTGCCAGCAGCCATCCCGGGGGAAGTGGAGACGAGCAGTACTTC
CASSHPGGSGDEQYF
>TRBD1|TRBV6-4|once|TRBJ2-3
TGTGCCAGCAGTGAAGCGACAGGGGGCGGAACAGATACGCAGTATTTT
CASSEATGGGTDTQYF
>-|TRBV6-1|-|TRBJ1-6
TGTGCCAGCAGTGGGCCAAGACAGAAAAATAATTCACCCCTCCACTTT
CASSGPRQKNNSPLHF
>TRBD1|TRBV9|-|TRBJ2-7
TGTGCCAGCAGCCCCCGGGGACAGGGGGTTTACGAGCAGTACTTC
CASSPRGQGVYEQYF
>TRBD2|TRBV7-9|once|TRBJ2-1
TGTGCCAGCAGCGGATACTGGACTAGCGGAACGAGAGGAGAGAATGAGCAGTTCTTC
CASSGYWTSGTRGENEQFF
>-|TRBV9|-|TRBJ2-5
TGTGCCAGCAGCGCTCAGGCGCCTCCAGAGACCCAGTACTTC
CASSAQAPPETQYF
>-|TRBV2|-|TRBJ2-5
TGTGCCAGCAGTCGGGGAGGGACCCAGTACTTC
CASSRGGTQYF
>TRBD2|TRBV3-1/TRBV3-2|once|TRBJ2-5
TGTGCCAGCAGCCAAGTTGGGGCTAGCGGACAAGAGACCCAGTACTTC
CASSQVGASGQETQYF
>-|TRBV2|-|TRBJ1-6
TGTGCCAGCAGTGAACGGGGTTCTTATAATTCACCCCTCCACTTT
CASSERGSYNSPLHF
>-|TRBV7-9|-|TRBJ2-5
TGTGCCAGCAGCCCAGGGGACCCCCAGTACTTC
CASSPGDPQYF
>-|TRBV6-5|-|TRBJ1-1
TGTGCCAGCAGTTCCCAGGGACAGAACACTGAAGCTTTCTTT
CASSSQGQNTEAFF